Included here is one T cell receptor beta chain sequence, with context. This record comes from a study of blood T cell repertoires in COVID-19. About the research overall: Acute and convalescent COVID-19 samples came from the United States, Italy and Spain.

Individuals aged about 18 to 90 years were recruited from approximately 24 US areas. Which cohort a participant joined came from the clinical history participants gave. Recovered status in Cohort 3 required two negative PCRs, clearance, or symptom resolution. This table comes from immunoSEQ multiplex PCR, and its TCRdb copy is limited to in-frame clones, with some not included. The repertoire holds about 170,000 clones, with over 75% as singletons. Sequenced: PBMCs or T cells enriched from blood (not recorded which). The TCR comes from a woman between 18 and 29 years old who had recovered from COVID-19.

CDR3 in amino acids: CASSARATDTQYF. The CDR3 DNA reads as TGTGCCAGCAGTGCGAGAGCCACAGATACGCAGTATTTT. The J gene is TRBJ2-3, the V gene TRBV27, with unresolved D. CDR1 and CDR2 (germline): MNHEY, SMNVEV (reference sequence). V was cut by 5 bases and J by 2 bases, with 8 bases left in between. The CDR3 extends over 13 amino acids.